The source of this T cell receptor (beta chain) is a study of cytomegalovirus exposure and HLA in healthy donors. Study information: Earlier sequencing of 150 million to 200 million T cells yielded around 100 million unique TCR beta sequences.

60 Vbeta and 13 Jbeta primers were used in PCR. Measured with immunoSEQ multiplex PCR; TCRdb has only the in-frame clones, and not every one. The data hold some 150,000 clones, with 80% to 90% observed a single time. Comment on this clone: Its target is not known.

Study findings and constraints: Later on, a genetic analysis was performed. It linked a missense variant in DCLRE1C with V- and J-gene trimming of TCR beta.

The donors were healthy bone marrow donors. Germline-derived CDR1 and CDR2 are GTSNPN and SVGIG (reference sequence). This CDR3 is 14 amino acids long. Trimming removed 4 bases from V and 0 bases from J, with 10 bases in between. This sequence was found in a woman aged 18 to 35 in good health and CMV-seropositive. V is TRBV30 and J is TRBJ2-1; D is ambiguous. Sequenced sample: PBMCs. The CDR3 DNA is TGTGCCTGGAAGAGTCGAAGCTCCTACAATGAGCAGTTCTTC. Protein sequence: CAWKSRSSYNEQFF.